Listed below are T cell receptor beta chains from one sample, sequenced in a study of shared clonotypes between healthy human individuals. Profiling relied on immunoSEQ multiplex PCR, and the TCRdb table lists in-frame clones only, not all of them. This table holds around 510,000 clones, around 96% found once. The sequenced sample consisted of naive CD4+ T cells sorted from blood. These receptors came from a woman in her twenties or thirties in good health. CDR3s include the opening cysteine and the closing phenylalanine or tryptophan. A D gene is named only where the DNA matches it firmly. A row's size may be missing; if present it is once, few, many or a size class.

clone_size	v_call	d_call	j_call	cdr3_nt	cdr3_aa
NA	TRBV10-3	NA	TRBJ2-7	TGTGCCATCAGTGTTATAAAACAGGGCAACGAGCAGTACTTC	CAISVIKQGNEQYF
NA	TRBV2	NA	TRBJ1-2	TGTGCCAGCAGTTCGACCCGGGCACGGGAGTATGGCTACACCTTC	CASSSTRAREYGYTF
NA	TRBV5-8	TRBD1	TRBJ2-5	TGTGCCAGCAGGGGAGGACAGGGAGGCGAGACCCAGTACTTC	CASRGGQGGETQYF
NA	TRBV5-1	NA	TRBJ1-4	TGCGCCAGCAGCTACTCGGGGGGCAGGACTAATGAAAAACTGTTTTTT	CASSYSGGRTNEKLFF
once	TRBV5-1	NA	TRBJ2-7	TGCGCCAGCACCCGTGATCACACAATCGCCTACGAGCAGTACTTC	CASTRDHTIAYEQYF
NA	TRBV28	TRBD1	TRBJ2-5	TGTGCCAGCAGACGCCCAGACAGGGAAGAGACCCAGTACTTC	CASRRPDREETQYF
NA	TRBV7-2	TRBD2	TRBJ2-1	TGTGCCAGCAGCACGGGACTAGCGGGAGGAGGAGAGCAGTTCTTC	CASSTGLAGGGEQFF
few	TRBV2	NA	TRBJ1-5	TGTGCCAGCAGAGGGGAGGCTCAGCCCCAGCATTTT	CASRGEAQPQHF
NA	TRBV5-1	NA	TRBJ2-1	TGCGCCAGCAGCTTGGCGTCCGGGATTTCCCACAATGAGCAGTTCTTC	CASSLASGISHNEQFF
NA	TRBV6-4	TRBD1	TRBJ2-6	TGTGCCAGCAGTGGGGACAGCTTCTCTGGGGCCAACGTCCTGACTTTC	CASSGDSFSGANVLTF
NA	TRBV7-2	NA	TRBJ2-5	TGTGCCAGCAGCTTACCAGGATGGGAGACCCAGTACTTC	CASSLPGWETQYF
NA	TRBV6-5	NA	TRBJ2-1	TGTGCCAGCACTAGTGACCGATCCTGGGGCAATGAGCAGTTCTTC	CASTSDRSWGNEQFF
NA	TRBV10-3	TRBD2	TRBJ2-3	TGTGCCATCAGTTCTGGACTAGCGGGAGATACGCAGTATTTT	CAISSGLAGDTQYF
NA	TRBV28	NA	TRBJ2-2	TGTGCCAGCAGTGAGACCGGGACCGGGGAGCTGTTTTTT	CASSETGTGELFF
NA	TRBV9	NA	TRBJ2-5	TGTGCCAGCAGCGTAGGCGCAATCCAAGAGACCCAGTACTTC	CASSVGAIQETQYF
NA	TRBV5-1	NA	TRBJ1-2	TGCGCCAGCAGCTTGGGCTTTGAGGGGGATAACTATGGCTACACCTTC	CASSLGFEGDNYGYTF
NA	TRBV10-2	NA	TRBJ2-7	TGCGCCAGCAGTGTTCTCGGGAGCTACGAGCAGTACTTC	CASSVLGSYEQYF
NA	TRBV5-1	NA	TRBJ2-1	TGCGCCAGCAGCTTGGCTCAAGTTTACAATGAGCAGTTCTTC	CASSLAQVYNEQFF
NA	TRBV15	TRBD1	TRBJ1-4	TGTGCCACCAGCAGAGAAACAGGGGGTACCCGAACTAATGAAAAACTGTTTTTT	CATSRETGGTRTNEKLFF
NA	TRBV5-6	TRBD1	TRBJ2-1	TGTGCCAGCAGCTGGGCGACAGGGGGCGGGCACAATGAGCAGTTCTTC	CASSWATGGGHNEQFF
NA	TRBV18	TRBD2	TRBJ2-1	TGTGCCAGCTCACCACAGACTAGCGACAATGAGCAGTTCTTC	CASSPQTSDNEQFF
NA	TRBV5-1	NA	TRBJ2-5	TGCGCCAGCAGCGCTGACAGCCAAGAGACCCAGTACTTC	CASSADSQETQYF
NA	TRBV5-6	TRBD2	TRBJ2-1	TGTGCCAGCAGCTTGACTAGCGGGAGCTATGAGCAGTTCTTC	CASSLTSGSYEQFF
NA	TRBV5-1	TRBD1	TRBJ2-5	TGCGCCAGCAGCCATCCCCCGGACAGGGTGGGGGAGACCCAGTACTTC	CASSHPPDRVGETQYF
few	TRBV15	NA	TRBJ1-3	TGTGCCACCAGCAGAACCACCGGAAACACCATATATTTT	CATSRTTGNTIYF
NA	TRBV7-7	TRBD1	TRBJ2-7	TGTGCCAGCAGCCCGGGACAGGGGGCCAACGAGCAGTACTTC	CASSPGQGANEQYF
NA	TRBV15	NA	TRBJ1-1	TGTGCCACCAGCAGAGATCCCGGGACAACGAACACTGAAGCTTTCTTT	CATSRDPGTTNTEAFF
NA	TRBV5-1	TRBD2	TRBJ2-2	TGCGCCAGCAGCTTGGGTAGCGGGGTATTTACCGGGGAGCTGTTTTTT	CASSLGSGVFTGELFF
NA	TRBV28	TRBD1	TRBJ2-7	TGTGCCAGCAGCCACAGGGGGGTGAACTACGAGCAGTACTTC	CASSHRGVNYEQYF
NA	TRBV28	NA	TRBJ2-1	TGTGCCAGCAGTTTATACGACAGCCCTCCCTACAATGAGCAGTTCTTC	CASSLYDSPPYNEQFF
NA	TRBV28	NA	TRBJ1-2	TGTGCCAGCAGTTTGATAGGGTATGGCTACACCTTC	CASSLIGYGYTF
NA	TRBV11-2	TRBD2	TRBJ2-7	TGTGCCAGCAGCTCCCCCCAATCGCCGGGAGGGAAGCCCTACGAGCAGTACTTC	CASSSPQSPGGKPYEQYF
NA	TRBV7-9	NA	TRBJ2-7	TGTGCCAGCAGCTTAACGGCCGAGCAGTACTTC	CASSLTAEQYF
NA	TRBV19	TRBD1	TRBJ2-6	TGTGCCACCAAACAGGGGCACTCTGGGGCCAACGTCCTGACTTTC	CATKQGHSGANVLTF
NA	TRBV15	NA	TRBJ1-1	TGTGCCACCAGCAGAGATGGGGGGAACACTGAAGCTTTCTTT	CATSRDGGNTEAFF
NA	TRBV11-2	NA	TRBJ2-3	TGTGCCAGCAGCCCCACCTCTAGCTCAGATACGCAGTATTTT	CASSPTSSSDTQYF
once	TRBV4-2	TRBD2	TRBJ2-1	TGTGCCAGCAGCGCCGGATGGCGGGAGCTGCGCAATGAGCAGTTCTTC	CASSAGWRELRNEQFF
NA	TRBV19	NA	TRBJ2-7	TGTGCCAGTAGTATCCCAGGGTACGAGCAGTACTTC	CASSIPGYEQYF
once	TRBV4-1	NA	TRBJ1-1	TGCGCCAGCAGCCAAGCAGGTGGCAGCAGAGACACTGAAGCTTTCTTT	CASSQAGGSRDTEAFF
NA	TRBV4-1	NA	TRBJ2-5	TGCGCCAGCAGCCAAGAGGATCGTAGAGAGACCCAGTACTTC	CASSQEDRRETQYF
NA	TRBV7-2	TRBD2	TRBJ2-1	TGTGCCAGCAGCCCGAATTGGCTAGCGGGCCTTAGCTCCTACAATGAGCAGTTCTTC	CASSPNWLAGLSSYNEQFF